The 20 T cell receptor beta chains in this list originate from one sample, sequenced in a study of blood T cell repertoires in COVID-19. Repertoires were generated with immunoSEQ multiplex PCR, while TCRdb's copy carries only in-frame clones and drops some. Here the sample spans 120,000 to 150,000 clones, approximately 81% being singletons. The sequencing sample was made of peripheral blood. The receptors derive from a human donor with acute or convalescent COVID-19. The donor label of this sample is uncertain.

The CDR3 nucleotides are TGTGCCTGGAGTGATGGACTGGTAGGGTACTTC. This encodes CAWSDGLVGYF. The rearrangement joins TRBV30 to TRBJ2-4; D might be TRBD2 (5 bases). V lost 1 base and J 15 bases, leaving 13 bases between the germline ends. CDR1 and CDR2 from the germline V gene are GTSNPN and SVGIG (reference sequence). The CDR3 has 11 amino acids.

The chain employs TRBV28 and TRBJ2-6; a possible D gene is TRBD1 (5 bases). The V gene lost 5 bases and the J gene lost 0 bases, with 11 bases spanning the gap. This CDR3 spans 16 amino acids. CDR1 and CDR2 from the germline V gene are MDHEN and SYDVKM. This chain's CDR3 is CASSLRQSSGANVLTF. The CDR3 DNA is TGTGCCAGCAGTCTCCGACAGTCCTCTGGGGCCAACGTCCTGACTTTC.

This sequence joins TRBV7-2 and TRBJ1-1; perhaps TRBD1 as D (5 bases). The ends were cut back, 5 bases at V and 4 bases at J, with 11 bases in the middle. The CDR3 contains 13 residues. The V gene's germline CDR1 is SGHTA and CDR2 FQGNSA. The CDR3 reads CASSLDISTEAFF. The CDR3 DNA is TGTGCCAGCAGCCTGGACATATCCACTGAAGCTTTCTTT.

This clone was observed once. The rearrangement uses TRBV28 and TRBJ1-6, with D tentatively TRBD1 (6 bases). This CDR3 has 16 amino acids. The V gene lost 6 bases and the J gene lost 9 bases, with 21 bases spanning the gap. Germline V CDR1 and CDR2: MDHEN, SYDVKM. CDR3 coding DNA: TGTGCCAGCAGAGTTGGTGGGGGCGCCTTGATTTCACCCCTCCACTTT. As protein: CASRVGGGALISPLHF. Full variable domain (rest looked up from reference TRBV28 and TRBJ1-6): DVKVTQSSRYLVKRTGEKVFLECVQDMDHENMFWYRQDPGLGLRLIYFSYDVKMKEKGDIPEGYSVSREKKERFSLILESASTNQTSMYLCASRVGGGALISPLHFGNGTRLTVT.

This sequence joins TRBV10-3 and TRBJ1-2; tentatively, D is TRBD1 (6 bases). Germline CDR1 ENHRY, CDR2 SYGVKD. The V gene lost 10 bases and the J gene lost 7 bases, with 19 bases spanning the gap. The CDR3 spans 13 residues. CDR3 DNA: TGTGCCAGAAGGGCAGGGGCTGGTGGTGGCTACACCTTC. Its protein is CARRAGAGGGYTF.

This rearrangement joins TRBV4-2 to TRBJ1-2; D is uncertain. The CDR3 loop spans 14 amino acids. V lost 0 bases, J lost 2 bases, and 7 bases lay in between. Germline V gives CDR1 LGHNA, CDR2 YNFKEQ. The CDR3 reads CASSQEVRNYGYTF. The DNA of the CDR3 is TGTGCCAGCAGCCAAGAAGTCAGAAACTATGGCTACACCTTC.

The chain recombines TRBV5-4 with TRBJ2-7; D possibly corresponds to TRBD2 (6 bases). Germline loops: CDR1 SGHNT, CDR2 YYREEE (reference sequence). This CDR3 has 14 residues. Trimming removed 0 bases at V and 2 bases at J, with 9 bases between. This CDR3 reads CASSLAGGAYEQYF. The CDR3 DNA sequence: TGTGCCAGCAGCTTGGCCGGAGGGGCCTACGAGCAGTACTTC.

This clone was found once. The chain recombines TRBV19 with TRBJ1-5; tentatively, D is TRBD1 (5 bases). CDR3 size: 14 residues. Trimming removed 8 bases at V and 2 bases at J, with 13 bases between. Germline CDR1 reads LNHDA; CDR2 reads SQIVND (reference sequence). Here the CDR3 reads CASAPGGGNQPQHF. The CDR3 DNA reads TGTGCCAGTGCCCCAGGAGGGGGCAATCAGCCCCAGCATTTT.

This clone was observed a handful of times. This chain uses TRBV3-1 (or the pseudogene TRBV3-2) with TRBJ2-2; 13 positions match TRBD2. V shed 5 bases, J shed 7 bases, and the junction held 7 bases outside the gene matches. The CDR3 totals 16 residues. Germline-derived CDR1 and CDR2 are LGHDT and YNNKEL (reference sequence). CDR3 loop: CASSYTSGGAFGELFF. CDR3 bases: TGTGCCAGCAGCTACACTAGCGGGGGGGCGTTCGGGGAGCTGTTTTTT.

This chain uses TRBV7-2 with TRBJ1-5; tentatively, D is TRBD1 (5 bases). Germline CDR1 SGHTA, CDR2 FQGNSA. Trimming cost V 1 base and J 7 bases, with 14 bases left between them. This CDR3 region has 15 residues. The chain's CDR3 is CASSLEGRVGQPQHF. In DNA form, the CDR3 reads TGTGCCAGCAGCTTAGAGGGCAGGGTGGGGCAGCCCCAGCATTTT.

V usage is TRBV11-2 and J usage is TRBJ1-5; unclear D gene. CDR1 and CDR2 from the germline V gene are SGHAT and FQNNGV. The V gene lost 2 bases and the J gene lost 2 bases, with 10 bases spanning the gap. The CDR3 has 15 amino acids. The CDR3 DNA reads as TGTGCCAGCAGCTTATGGTCCGGGGGCAATCAGCCCCAGCATTTT. It codes for CASSLWSGGNQPQHF.

The V call is TRBV6-2 or TRBV6-3, the J call TRBJ1-5; D remains unclear. The ends were cut back, 2 bases at V and 6 bases at J, with 8 bases in the middle. This CDR3 contains 13 residues. The germline CDR1 and CDR2 sequences are MNHEY and SVGEGT. As DNA, the CDR3 is TGTGCCAGCAGTTACGCGGGGTTTCAGCCCCAGCATTTT. Amino acid sequence: CASSYAGFQPQHF.

The chain employs TRBV2 and TRBJ2-1; 10 nucleotides line up with TRBD2. The CDR3 loop spans 16 amino acids. Looked up from germline, CDR1 is SNHLY and CDR2 is FYNNEI. V dropped 6 bases and J dropped 10; count of bases not matched to a gene: 15. The CDR3 spells CASSYLPGLAPEEQFF. Written as DNA, the CDR3 is TGTGCCAGCAGCTACCTTCCGGGACTAGCGCCCGAGGAGCAGTTCTTC.

J is TRBJ2-3 and V is TRBV9; 9 positions match TRBD2. Germline V gene lookup returns CDR1 SGDLS and CDR2 YYNGEE. The CDR3 totals 15 residues. Trimming at V came to 6 bases and at J to 3 bases, leaving 8 bases not matched to a gene. The CDR3 DNA reads TGTGCCAGCACCCCTAGCGGGATCAGAACAGATACGCAGTATTTT. It translates to CASTPSGIRTDTQYF. Drawing the rest from reference TRBV9 and TRBJ2-3, the complete variable domain is DSGVTQTPKHLITATGQRVTLRCSPRSGDLSVYWYQQSLDQGLQFLIQYYNGEERAKGNILERFSAQQFPDLHSELNLSSLELGDSALYFCASTPSGIRTDTQYFGPGTRLTVL.

The V and J genes are TRBV28 and TRBJ1-5; no firm D call. The V gene's germline CDR1 is MDHEN and CDR2 SYDVKM. The length of the CDR3 is 15 residues. Trimming left V 5 bases short and J 4 bases short, with 15 bases between. The CDR3 coding sequence is TGTGCCAGCAGTCTCGACCAGACAAATAATCAGCCCCAGCATTTT. Translation: CASSLDQTNNQPQHF.

This chain links TRBV11-2 with TRBJ1-6; the match to TRBD1 covers 9 bases. Per germline, CDR1 SGHAT and CDR2 FQNNGV. J lost 4 bases, V lost 6 bases, and 10 bases had no gene match. The CDR3 loop spans 17 amino acids. CDR3 bases: TGTGCCAGCAGTCCACGGACAGGGGTAGGGTATAATTCACCCCTCCACTTT. Amino acids: CASSPRTGVGYNSPLHF.

A few counts support this clone. The V and J genes are TRBV27 and TRBJ1-1; 12 nucleotides match TRBD1. Germline-derived CDR1 and CDR2 are MNHEY and SMNVEV (reference sequence). The CDR3 covers 16 residues. V gave up 6 bases and J gave up 0 bases; unmatched junction bases: 5. The CDR3 region is CASRTGTGGMNTEAFF. The CDR3 DNA reads TGTGCCAGCAGGACTGGGACAGGGGGCATGAACACTGAAGCTTTCTTT.

This chain joins TRBV28 and TRBJ1-5; no clear D gene. The CDR3 is made up of 15 amino acids. Germline values: CDR1 MDHEN, CDR2 SYDVKM. V gave up 2 bases and J gave up 0 bases, with 8 bases separating them. The CDR3 loop reads CASSLQSYSNQPQHF. The CDR3 nucleotides read TGTGCCAGCAGTTTACAGTCTTATAGCAATCAGCCCCAGCATTTT.

J is TRBJ2-1 and V is TRBV19, with a possible D match to TRBD2 (5 bases). The CDR3 sequence is 14 residues long. Per the germline V gene, CDR1 is LNHDA and CDR2 is SQIVND (reference sequence). Trimming removed 1 base from V and 8 bases from J, with 12 bases in between. CDR3 sequence reads: CASSIGGPHHEQFF. The CDR3, as DNA: TGTGCCAGTAGTATAGGAGGGCCGCACCATGAGCAGTTCTTC.

The genes are TRBV7-9 and TRBJ2-1; TRBD2 agrees at 9 bases. Germline CDR1 SEHNR, CDR2 FQNEAQ (reference sequence). The CDR3 has 15 residues. V was pared by 5 bases and J by 2 bases, with 4 bases of the junction left unmatched. As DNA, the CDR3 is TGTGCCAGCAGCCCTAGCGGGACCCCCTACAATGAGCAGTTCTTC. It is translated as CASSPSGTPYNEQFF.